This T cell receptor (beta chain) is drawn from a study of blood T cells in healthy people across ages. Next came a second PCR, run for roughly 7 to 12 cycles, which used a sample-barcoded 5' primer along with a J-beta primer mix. TCRdb re-analysed the 5' RACE reads in MiXCR, keeping a single row per CDR3 protein. The sample includes about 1.1 million distinct CDR3 sequences, around two fifths seen only once; the top ten take around 13%. This CDR3 is 14 amino acids long. CDR1 is SGHVS and CDR2 is FNYEAQ in the germline V gene. The V and J ends lost 2 bases and 5 bases respectively, with 12 bases between them.

This rearrangement joins TRBV7-6 to TRBJ1-1; D gene unclear. The sequenced sample was blood. The clonotype comes from a man in his late teens or twenties in good health. CDR3 residues: CASSLTESETEAFF. The CDR3 nucleotides read TGTGCCAGCAGCTTAACGGAGTCGGAGACTGAAGCTTTCTTT.